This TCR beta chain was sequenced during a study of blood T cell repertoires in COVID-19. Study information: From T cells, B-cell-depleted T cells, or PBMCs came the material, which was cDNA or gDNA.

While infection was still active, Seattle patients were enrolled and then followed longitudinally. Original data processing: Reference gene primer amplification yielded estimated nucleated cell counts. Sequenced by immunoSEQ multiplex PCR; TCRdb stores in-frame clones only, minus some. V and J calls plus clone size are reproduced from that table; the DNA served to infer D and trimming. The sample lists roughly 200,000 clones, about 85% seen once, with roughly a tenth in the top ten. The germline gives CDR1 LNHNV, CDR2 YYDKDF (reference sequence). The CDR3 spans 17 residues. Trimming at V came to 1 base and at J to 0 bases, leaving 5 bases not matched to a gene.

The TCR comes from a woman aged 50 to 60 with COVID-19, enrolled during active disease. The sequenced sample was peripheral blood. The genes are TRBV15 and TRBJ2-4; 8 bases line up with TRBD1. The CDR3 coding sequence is TGTGCCACCAGCAGAGGGGGGGACAGGCTAGCCAAAAACATTCAGTACTTC. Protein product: CATSRGGDRLAKNIQYF. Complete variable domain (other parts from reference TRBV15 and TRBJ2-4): DAMVIQNPRYQVTQFGKPVTLSCSQTLNHNVMYWYQQKSSQAPKLLFHYYDKDFNNEADTPDNFQSRRPNTSFCFLDIRSPGLGDTAMYLCATSRGGDRLAKNIQYFGAGTRLSVL.